This TCR beta chain is from a study of blood T cell repertoires in COVID-19. The overall study: PBMCs, B-cell-depleted T cells, or T cells were the source of the cDNA or gDNA that made up the material.

Followed over time, Seattle patients had been enrolled while infection was active. Germline lookup yields CDR1 SNHLY and CDR2 FYNNEI. Trimming removed 3 bases from V and 3 bases from J, with 8 bases in between. The CDR3 totals 13 residues. Sequenced by immunoSEQ multiplex PCR; TCRdb stores in-frame clones only, minus some. The table records some 350,000 clones, around 90% of them present only once. The sequencing input was peripheral blood. The TCR originated in a woman younger than 45 with COVID-19, enrolled during active disease. This chain uses TRBV2 with TRBJ2-5; no reliable D call. The DNA of the CDR3 is TGTGCCAGCAGTGATTTGATAGAAGAGACCCAGTACTTC. It specifies CASSDLIEETQYF.